The 21 T cell receptor beta chains reported below all come from one sample, sequenced in a study of CD8+ T cells in alopecia areata. Sample treatment: oral pan-JAK inhibitor, 5-10 mg twice daily. Extracted from the samples, RNA was reverse transcribed into cDNA to serve as the sequencing template. Data came from immunoSEQ multiplex PCR; TCRdb stores just in-frame clones and leaves some out. The repertoire holds fewer than 350,000 clones, with about three fifths as singletons. The material was CD4+ T cells sorted from blood, obtained at week 24, from a patient treated with tofacitinib. The receptors stem from a human donor with alopecia areata.

This clone was observed a few times. The chain joins TRBV4-1 to TRBJ2-5, with 7 bases that match TRBD1. The CDR3 covers 17 residues. Trimming took 4 bases from V and 4 from J; bases not matched to a gene: 15. Germline CDR1 MGHRA, CDR2 YSYEKL. CDR3 DNA sequence: TGCGCCAGCAGCCCCGCCCCCCCAGGGGGAAGTGGAGAGACCCAGTACTTC. This encodes CASSPAPPGGSGETQYF.

This chain connects TRBV20-1 to TRBJ1-1, with D uncertain. Per germline, CDR1 DFQATT and CDR2 SNEGSKA (reference sequence). The CDR3 sequence is 11 residues long. V lost 4 bases to trimming and J lost 4 bases, with 7 bases between them. The CDR3 is CSATTFTEAFF. As DNA, the CDR3 is TGCAGTGCTACGACATTCACTGAAGCTTTCTTT.

This chain uses TRBV6-5 with TRBJ2-7; 8 bases align to TRBD2. The CDR3 extends over 14 amino acids. CDR1 is MNHEY and CDR2 is SVGAGI in the germline V gene. With V trimmed by 8 bases and J by 3 bases, 9 bases remained unmatched. DNA for the CDR3: TGTGCCAGCGCGAGGGAGCGGGGGAACTACGAGCAGTACTTC. This codes for CASARERGNYEQYF.

The sample holds a few counts of this clone. This chain's CDR3 is CASSPSGLAGGTEQFF. The CDR3 DNA is TGCGCCAGCAGCCCGTCGGGACTAGCGGGGGGGACTGAGCAGTTCTTC. V is TRBV4-1 and J is TRBJ2-1, with 16 bases lining up with TRBD2. Unmatched junction bases numbered 6, after V lost 4 bases and J lost 9 bases. Germline CDR1 reads MGHRA; CDR2 reads YSYEKL. The CDR3 extends over 16 amino acids.

The chain has TRBV18 and TRBJ1-1; no definite D call. This CDR3 has 14 residues. Germline V gene data show CDR1 as KGHSH and CDR2 as LQKENI. The V gene lost 8 bases and the J gene lost 3 bases, with 16 bases spanning the gap. CDR3 in amino acids: CASGSAGSYTEAFF. The CDR3 DNA reads as TGTGCCAGCGGATCTGCGGGATCATACACTGAAGCTTTCTTT.

The V gene is TRBV7-2, the J gene TRBJ2-7, with 10 bases identical to TRBD2. Per germline, CDR1 SGHTA and CDR2 FQGNSA. The V segment lost 0 bases and the J segment 0 bases; nucleotides outside the gene matches: 8. This CDR3 is 18 amino acids long. CDR3 protein: CASSLASSGGSSSYEQYF. CDR3 DNA sequence: TGTGCCAGCAGCTTAGCAAGTAGCGGGGGGTCGAGCTCCTACGAGCAGTACTTC.

The rearrangement joins TRBV4-2 to TRBJ1-1; TRBD1 matches at 8 bases. This CDR3 region has 16 residues. The germline V gene encodes CDR1 LGHNA and CDR2 YNFKEQ. The ends lost 1 base at V and 3 bases at J; junction bases unmatched: 7. CDR3 in amino acids: CASSQAGQGGDTEAFF. In nucleotides, the CDR3 is TGTGCCAGCAGCCAAGCCGGACAGGGCGGGGACACTGAAGCTTTCTTT.

This clone appeared a few times. CDR3 nucleotides: TGTGCCAGCAGTCTTGGGTTGTATGAAAAACTGTTTTTT. Translated, it gives CASSLGLYEKLFF. The chain uses TRBV28 and TRBJ1-4, with D hard to call. This CDR3 comprises 13 residues. Trimming removed 5 bases from V and 6 bases from J, with 10 bases in between. Germline V gives CDR1 MDHEN, CDR2 SYDVKM.

The chain joins TRBV29-1 to TRBJ2-7; D is unclear. Deletions cut 6 bases from V and 1 base from J, with 13 bases between. This CDR3 has 13 residues. The germline V gene has CDR1 SQVTM and CDR2 ANQGSEA. The CDR3 coding sequence is TGCAGCGTCCTTACGTGGGGATCCTACGAGCAGTACTTC. This gives the protein CSVLTWGSYEQYF.

The rearrangement joins TRBV5-1 to TRBJ2-7; 9 bases agree with TRBD2. The ends lost 0 bases at V and 2 bases at J; junction bases unmatched: 3. Germline CDR1 SGHRS, CDR2 YFSETQ. The CDR3 covers 15 residues. The CDR3 here is CASSLVASGAYEQYF. The CDR3 coding sequence is TGCGCCAGCAGCTTGGTGGCTAGCGGGGCCTACGAGCAGTACTTC. The full variable domain, completed using reference TRBV5-1 and TRBJ2-7, is KAGVTQTPRYLIKTRGQQVTLSCSPISGHRSVSWYQQTPGQGLQFLFEYFSETQRNKGNFPGRFSGRQFSNSRSEMNVSTLELGDSALYLCASSLVASGAYEQYFGPGTRLTVT.

The rearrangement joins TRBV29-1 to TRBJ2-7; D gene unclear. The V and J ends lost 3 bases and 0 bases respectively, with 15 bases between them. The CDR3 spans 15 residues. CDR1 is SQVTM and CDR2 is ANQGSEA in the germline V gene. DNA for the CDR3: TGCAGCGTTGAGTACCCCTCGTTACGCTCCTACGAGCAGTACTTC. This encodes CSVEYPSLRSYEQYF.

This chain connects TRBV30 to TRBJ2-3, with D maybe TRBD2 (6 bases). This CDR3 is built from 14 residues. Germline lookup yields CDR1 GTSNPN and CDR2 SVGIG (reference sequence). V was pared by 2 bases and J by 3 bases, with 12 bases between. CDR3: CAWSTSGRTDTQYF. CDR3 nucleotides: TGTGCCTGGAGTACCTCGGGGAGGACAGATACGCAGTATTTT.

The chain has TRBV6-6 and TRBJ2-5; 9 nucleotides match TRBD2. The trim removed 4 bases at V and 1 base at J, leaving 1 base unmatched. The CDR3 has 14 amino acids. Per germline, CDR1 MNHNY and CDR2 SVGAGI (reference sequence). As DNA, the CDR3 is TGTGCCAGCAGTTCTAGCGGGGCCCAAGAGACCCAGTACTTC. This gives the protein CASSSSGAQETQYF.

This clone has a handful of counts. The chain combines TRBV30 with TRBJ1-1; D unresolved. V was shortened by 8 bases and J by 2 bases, with 15 bases between the two germline ends. CDR1 GTSNPN and CDR2 SVGIG come from the germline V gene (reference sequence). The CDR3 is 13 residues long. The CDR3 reads CAQGGSVNTEAFF. CDR3 sequence (DNA): TGTGCCCAAGGCGGTTCGGTTAACACTGAAGCTTTCTTT. Using reference TRBV30 and TRBJ1-1 for the parts outside the CDR3, the full variable domain is SQTIHQWPATLVQPVGSPLSLECTVEGTSNPNLYWYRQAAGRGLQLLFYSVGIGQISSEVPQNLSASRPQDRQFILSSKKLLLSDSGFYLCAQGGSVNTEAFFGQGTRLTVV.

The table lists this clone with a count of one. One junction end disagrees with the germline gene, perhaps due to a read error. This chain connects TRBV15 to TRBJ2-3; 7 bases align to TRBD2. The CDR3 length is 13 residues. Per the germline V gene, CDR1 is LNHNV and CDR2 is YYDKDF (reference sequence). CDR3 nucleotides: TGTGCCACCAGCAGAGACTTAGCGCCCTCGGGGGGATTT. It yields the protein CATSRDLAPSGGF.

This clone was seen a few times. The chain employs TRBV27 and TRBJ2-4, with 7 bases matching TRBD2. Germline V lookup: CDR1 MNHEY, CDR2 SMNVEV (reference sequence). This CDR3 is built from 17 residues. J gave up 1 base and V 5 bases, and 11 bases lay outside the gene matches. CDR3 nucleotide sequence: TGTGCCAGCAGTCCGAGGGCGGGGGATGCCGCCAAAAACATTCAGTACTTC. The encoded protein is CASSPRAGDAAKNIQYF.

The chain uses TRBV29-1 and TRBJ1-2; D is possibly TRBD1 (5 bases). The germline V gene has CDR1 SQVTM and CDR2 ANQGSEA. The V gene lost 6 bases and the J gene lost 6 bases, with 20 bases spanning the gap. CDR3 length: 14 amino acids. CDR3 coding DNA: TGCAGCGTATCCCCTCAACCGGACAAGGATGGCTACACCTTC. Its translation: CSVSPQPDKDGYTF. Variable domain in full (rest from reference TRBV29-1 and TRBJ1-2): SAVISQKPSRDICQRGTSLTIQCQVDSQVTMMFWYRQQPGQSLTLIATANQGSEATYESGFVIDKFPISRPNLTFSTLTVSNMSPEDSSIYLCSVSPQPDKDGYTFGSGTRLTVV.

J is TRBJ1-1 and V is TRBV5-1, with 8 bases identical to TRBD1. V was pared by 4 bases and J by 4 bases, with 9 bases of the junction left unmatched. Germline V lookup: CDR1 SGHRS, CDR2 YFSETQ. The CDR3 is 15 amino acids. CDR3 coding DNA: TGCGCCAGCAGCCCACTCGGACAGGGAATCACTGAAGCTTTCTTT. Its translation: CASSPLGQGITEAFF.

The chain links TRBV7-2 to TRBJ2-7; perhaps TRBD1 as D (6 bases). V lost 6 bases and J lost 5, with 20 bases in between. The CDR3 spans 15 residues. CDR1 and CDR2 (germline): SGHTA, FQGNSA. CDR3 region: CASSRTGSGRHEQYF. In DNA, the CDR3 is TGTGCCAGCAGTCGTACAGGGAGCGGAAGACACGAGCAGTACTTC.

The chain links TRBV5-4 to TRBJ2-3, with 8 bases matching TRBD2. The CDR3 contains 15 residues. Trimming cost V 1 base and J 3 bases; bases outside gene matches: 4. Germline values: CDR1 SGHNT, CDR2 YYREEE (reference sequence). The CDR3: CASSLFAGGTDTQYF. CDR3 sequence (DNA): TGTGCCAGCAGCTTGTTTGCGGGGGGTACAGATACGCAGTATTTT.

This clone was detected once. The chain has TRBV10-3 and TRBJ1-2; D uncertain. Germline V gene data show CDR1 as ENHRY and CDR2 as SYGVKD. The CDR3 has 17 residues. Trimming removed 3 bases from V and 4 bases from J, with 21 bases in between. The CDR3, as DNA: TGTGCCATCAGTGAAGAGCGGTTTACGAGGGATTTCTATGGCTACACCTTC. Protein product: CAISEERFTRDFYGYTF.